The 32 T cell receptor beta chains in this list originate from one sample, sequenced in a study of shared clonotypes between healthy human individuals. Clones were read by immunoSEQ multiplex PCR, and TCRdb kept only the in-frame ones, dropping some. The sample records around 2.5 million clones, over 85% being singletons. The sample taken for sequencing was naive CD4+ T cells from PBMCs. Indicated subset: CD45RA+ positively selected. All receptors derive from a man between 18 and 29 years old in good health. Some clones in this sample may be carry-over from other donors' samples.

The rearrangement joins TRBV4-1 to TRBJ2-7, with D possibly matching TRBD1 (7 bases). From germline, CDR1 is MGHRA and CDR2 YSYEKL. The CDR3 is 16 residues long. Trimming stripped 4 bases from V and 3 bases from J, with 19 bases between. The CDR3: CASSPGQGEDLYEQYF. For the CDR3, the DNA is TGCGCCAGCAGCCCAGGGCAGGGGGAGGACCTCTACGAGCAGTACTTC.

This rearrangement joins TRBV27 to TRBJ2-5; 8 bases are shared with TRBD1. This CDR3 comprises 17 residues. The ends lost 5 bases at V and 2 bases at J; junction bases unmatched: 13. In germline, CDR1 is MNHEY, CDR2 SMNVEV (reference sequence). CDR3 protein: CASSPVRQGARQETQYF. The CDR3 DNA reads as TGTGCCAGCAGTCCGGTTCGCCAGGGGGCGCGACAAGAGACCCAGTACTTC.

In regard to this clone: The sample contains more than one DNA sequence encoding this CDR3. The rearrangement links TRBV7-9 to TRBJ1-2; no definite D call. The germline V and J ends were trimmed by 2 bases and 4 bases, with 2 bases remaining between them. The CDR3 has 11 amino acids. In germline, CDR1 is SEHNR, CDR2 FQNEAQ (reference sequence). The CDR3: CASSLTYGYTF. CDR3 DNA sequence: TGTGCCAGCAGCTTAACCTATGGCTACACCTTC.

In DNA form, the CDR3 reads TGCGCCAGCAGTGAGTCGGGGGGATACGAGCAGTACTTC. Translated: CASSESGGYEQYF. The chain has TRBV10-1 and TRBJ2-7, with D possibly TRBD2 on 6 matching bases. This CDR3 has 13 amino acids. CDR1 WNHNN and CDR2 SYGVQD come from the germline V gene (reference sequence). The V end lost 0 bases, the J end lost 4 bases, and 7 bases lay between the germline ends.

This clone was picked up a small number of times. This chain links TRBV18 with TRBJ1-1; 9 bases match TRBD1. The CDR3 extends over 14 amino acids. CDR1 is KGHSH and CDR2 is LQKENI in the germline V gene. V trimming: 6 bases; J trimming: 4 bases; junction bases outside the gene matches: 6. The CDR3 loop reads CASSRDRESTEAFF. CDR3 bases: TGTGCCAGCTCCCGGGACAGGGAGTCCACTGAAGCTTTCTTT.

Note on this clone: The same CDR3 arises from other DNA sequences in this sample as well. This chain joins TRBV5-1 and TRBJ2-1, with TRBD2 matching 10 bases. V was clipped by 0 bases and J by 7 bases; unmatched bases: 7. The CDR3 runs to 16 residues. Germline CDR1 and CDR2: SGHRS and YFSETQ. This chain's CDR3 is CASSLVASGGYNEQFF. The CDR3 DNA is TGCGCCAGCAGCTTGGTCGCTAGCGGGGGTTATAATGAGCAGTTCTTC.

This chain links TRBV5-8 with TRBJ1-1; tentative D call: TRBD1 (5 bases). The CDR3 is made up of 14 amino acids. Trimming removed 3 bases from V and 3 bases from J, with 12 bases in between. Germline V gene sequence: CDR1 SGHTS, CDR2 YDEGEE. CDR3 residues: CASSWGPGDTEAFF. The CDR3 coding sequence is TGTGCCAGCAGCTGGGGCCCTGGGGACACTGAAGCTTTCTTT.

The rearrangement links TRBV5-1 to TRBJ1-3; D is unresolved. The CDR3 runs to 13 residues. CDR1 SGHRS and CDR2 YFSETQ come from the germline V gene. V lost 4 bases, J lost 4 bases, and 9 bases lay in between. The CDR3 DNA reads as TGCGCCAGCAGCGGAGACGGAGGAAACACCATATATTTT. Translating it yields CASSGDGGNTIYF.

This clone was picked up a small number of times. The genes are TRBV11-2 and TRBJ1-1, with no clear D. This CDR3 comprises 13 residues. Germline V gene data show CDR1 as SGHAT and CDR2 as FQNNGV. V lost 8 bases to trimming and J lost 0 bases, with 10 bases between them. Here the CDR3 reads CASSGYMNTEAFF. The CDR3 DNA follows: TGTGCCAGCTCAGGATACATGAACACTGAAGCTTTCTTT.

The rearrangement uses TRBV18 and TRBJ2-3, with 11 nucleotides matching TRBD2. The CDR3 consists of 15 residues. With V trimmed by 2 bases and J by 8 bases, 6 bases remained unmatched. Germline CDR1 is KGHSH and CDR2 is LQKENI. CDR3 protein: CASSPATSGTVTQYF. The CDR3 DNA sequence: TGTGCCAGCTCACCAGCGACTAGCGGGACCGTTACGCAGTATTTT. Full variable domain (outside the CDR3, taken from reference TRBV18 and TRBJ2-3): NAGVMQNPRHLVRRRGQEARLRCSPMKGHSHVYWYRQLPEEGLKFMVYLQKENIIDESGMPKERFSAEFPKEGPSILRIQQVVRGDSAAYFCASSPATSGTVTQYFGPGTRLTVL.

Concerning this clone itself: Other DNA variants within this sample encode the same CDR3. This rearrangement joins TRBV5-1 to TRBJ1-4; 10 bases match TRBD1. Trimming took 0 bases from V and 6 from J; bases not matched to a gene: 2. The germline V gene has CDR1 SGHRS and CDR2 YFSETQ. CDR3 length equals 15 residues. CDR3 sequence (DNA): TGCGCCAGCAGCTTGGTCGGGACAGGGGATGAAAAACTGTTTTTT. This gives the protein CASSLVGTGDEKLFF.

Of note for this clone: The sample has other DNA sequences that encode this CDR3 too. V and J are TRBV7-2 and TRBJ1-2; D uncertain. The CDR3 spans 13 residues. Per the germline V gene, CDR1 is SGHTA and CDR2 is FQGNSA. The ends were cut back, 2 bases at V and 2 bases at J, with 6 bases in the middle. The CDR3 here is CASSLNGNYGYTF. In nucleotides, the CDR3 is TGTGCCAGCAGCTTAAATGGGAACTATGGCTACACCTTC.

The chain's CDR3 is CAISGWRHDNEQFF. The CDR3 DNA sequence: TGTGCCATCAGTGGATGGAGGCATGACAATGAGCAGTTCTTC. J is TRBJ2-1 and V is TRBV10-3; TRBD2 might be the D (5 bases). Trimming removed 4 bases from V and 5 bases from J, with 12 bases in between. Germline CDR1 ENHRY, CDR2 SYGVKD. This CDR3 is 14 amino acids long.

The gene calls are TRBV6-5 and TRBJ2-3; TRBD1 aligns across 7 bases. V dropped 6 bases and J dropped 1; count of bases not matched to a gene: 7. Looked up from germline, CDR1 is MNHEY and CDR2 is SVGAGI. There are 15 residues in the CDR3. CDR3 sequence: CASRGGRARTDTQYF. The CDR3 coding sequence is TGTGCCAGCAGAGGGGGCAGGGCCCGCACAGATACGCAGTATTTT.

J is TRBJ1-1 and V is TRBV7-2; D is uncertain. Germline CDR1 and CDR2: SGHTA and FQGNSA. CDR3 size: 13 residues. The V end lost 6 bases, the J end lost 7 bases, and 15 bases lay between the germline ends. Here the CDR3 DNA reads TGTGCCAGCAGTCTGGGCCGACTCGGTGAAGCTTTCTTT. Encoded protein: CASSLGRLGEAFF.

This clone was seen once. V and J are TRBV5-1 and TRBJ2-6; TRBD2 aligns across 7 bases. The CDR3 has 19 residues. V dropped 7 bases and J dropped 0; count of bases not matched to a gene: 16. CDR1 is SGHRS and CDR2 is YFSETQ in the germline V gene. The CDR3 region has the DNA TGCGCCAGCCAGAGCTGGGGGGGGACCGACCGCTCTGGGGCCAACGTCCTGACTTTC. Residues: CASQSWGGTDRSGANVLTF.

The J gene is TRBJ2-5, the V gene TRBV29-1; D gene ambiguous. Germline-derived CDR1 and CDR2 are SQVTM and ANQGSEA. This CDR3 is 13 amino acids long. Trimming took 2 bases from V and 2 from J, leaving 9 bases between them. The CDR3 nucleotides are TGCAGCGTTGAATTCTGGCAGCAAGAGACCCAGTACTTC. Its translation: CSVEFWQQETQYF.

This rearrangement joins TRBV5-8 to TRBJ2-5, with D possibly being TRBD1 (6 bases). Germline CDR1 is SGHTS and CDR2 is YDEGEE. Deletions cut 7 bases from V and 4 bases from J, with 8 bases between. The CDR3 contains 11 residues. The CDR3 region is CASLQGETQYF. Here the CDR3 DNA reads TGTGCCAGCCTACAGGGAGAGACCCAGTACTTC.

This clone was observed a single time. The V and J genes are TRBV6-5 and TRBJ2-7, with unresolved D. The V and J ends lost 2 bases and 3 bases respectively, with 11 bases between them. This CDR3 region has 14 residues. Germline V gives CDR1 MNHEY, CDR2 SVGAGI. The CDR3 region is CASSYLPRGYEQYF. In DNA, the CDR3 is TGTGCCAGCAGTTACCTACCTCGAGGCTACGAGCAGTACTTC.

V is TRBV7-2 and J is TRBJ2-1, with D possibly matching TRBD2 (5 bases). This CDR3 has 13 residues. Germline V gene data show CDR1 as SGHTA and CDR2 as FQGNSA. Trimming shortened V by 1 base and J by 9 bases, and 10 bases separated the two germline ends. CDR3 sequence (DNA): TGTGCCAGCAGCTTAGGTCAAAGCGGTGAGCAGTTCTTC. Residues: CASSLGQSGEQFF.

The V and J genes are TRBV28 and TRBJ2-4; TRBD2 is a possible D gene (6 bases). Germline CDR1 reads MDHEN; CDR2 reads SYDVKM. The CDR3 spans 13 residues. V lost 8 bases and J 0 bases, leaving 8 bases between the germline ends. The CDR3 nucleotides are TGTGCCAGCGGGGACTTAGCCAAAAACATTCAGTACTTC. Translated, it gives CASGDLAKNIQYF.

J is TRBJ1-2 and V is TRBV30; D might be TRBD1 (5 bases). Germline V gives CDR1 GTSNPN, CDR2 SVGIG (reference sequence). Trimming pared 0 bases from V and 8 bases from J, leaving 13 bases between. This CDR3 spans 13 amino acids. The CDR3: CAWSVNQGGGYTF. DNA for the CDR3: TGTGCCTGGAGTGTTAATCAGGGTGGAGGCTACACCTTC. Filled out from reference TRBV30 and TRBJ1-2, the complete variable domain reads SQTIHQWPATLVQPVGSPLSLECTVEGTSNPNLYWYRQAAGRGLQLLFYSVGIGQISSEVPQNLSASRPQDRQFILSSKKLLLSDSGFYLCAWSVNQGGGYTFGSGTRLTVV.

V is TRBV28 and J is TRBJ1-2; a possible D gene is TRBD1 (5 bases). The germline CDR1 and CDR2 sequences are MDHEN and SYDVKM. Deletions cut 1 base from V and 8 bases from J, with 17 bases between. This CDR3 region has 15 residues. The CDR3: CASSLLDPGRIGYTF. DNA of the CDR3: TGTGCCAGCAGTTTATTGGATCCGGGGCGAATCGGCTACACCTTC.

In the case of this clone: This same CDR3 is encoded by further DNA sequences in the sample. V gene TRBV5-1 combines with J gene TRBJ2-1; 7 bases map to TRBD1. This CDR3 has 16 residues. The germline V gene has CDR1 SGHRS and CDR2 YFSETQ. The V and J ends lost 0 bases and 0 bases, in that order; junction bases with no gene match: 3. CDR3 amino acids: CASSLAQGSSYNEQFF. The DNA of the CDR3 is TGCGCCAGCAGCTTGGCACAGGGGAGCTCCTACAATGAGCAGTTCTTC.

The rearrangement uses TRBV5-1 and TRBJ2-7, with TRBD2 as a possible D gene (6 bases). CDR1 is SGHRS, CDR2 YFSETQ, per germline. V was trimmed by 4 bases and J by 1 base, leaving 12 bases between them. There are 14 residues in the CDR3. The CDR3 DNA follows: TGCGCCAGCAGCCAGCCCGGGAGATCCTACGAGCAGTACTTC. Translation gives CASSQPGRSYEQYF.

This chain uses TRBV21-1 with TRBJ1-5; whether TRBD1, the table's D call, matches the DNA was not checked. TRBV21-1 is reported as a pseudogene. The CDR3 contains 13 residues. The CDR3 region is CARLDRGPQPQHF. DNA of the CDR3: TGTGCCAGGTTGGACAGGGGGCCTCAGCCCCAGCATTTT.

The rearrangement uses TRBV11-1 and TRBJ2-2, with TRBD2 matching 12 bases. With 4 bases clipped from V and 4 bases from J, the junction kept 13 bases outside the gene matches. The CDR3 has 19 amino acids. CDR1 is SGHAT and CDR2 is FQDESV in the germline V gene (reference sequence). CDR3 nucleotides: TGTGCCAGCAGCTATACTGCCCCCGGGACTAGCGGGTCCACCGGGGAGCTGTTTTTT. Its protein product is CASSYTAPGTSGSTGELFF.

The chain uses TRBV29-1 and TRBJ2-1; TRBD2 matches at 13 bases. CDR1 is SQVTM, CDR2 ANQGSEA, per germline. CDR3 length: 19 amino acids. V shed 5 bases, J shed 5 bases, and the junction held 18 bases outside the gene matches. The CDR3 loop reads CSVSTRLAGGMGVHNEQFF. CDR3 coding DNA: TGCAGCGTTTCCACTCGACTAGCGGGAGGTATGGGGGTCCACAATGAGCAGTTCTTC.

In this sample, this clone turned up once. The chain's CDR3 is CASSQDRPSGRYEQYF. DNA for the CDR3: TGCGCCAGCAGCCAAGATCGCCCTAGCGGGAGGTACGAGCAGTACTTC. The gene calls are TRBV4-1 and TRBJ2-7; 11 bases are a match to TRBD2. Losses at the gene ends were 0 bases for V and 4 bases for J; bases not matched to a gene: 5. From germline, CDR1 is MGHRA and CDR2 YSYEKL. This CDR3 has 16 residues.

V is TRBV18 and J is TRBJ1-1; TRBD1 is a possible D gene (5 bases). Germline lookup yields CDR1 KGHSH and CDR2 LQKENI. The CDR3 has 17 residues. Trimming removed 4 bases at V and 0 bases at J, with 18 bases between. The CDR3 reads CASSRVRDAIMNTEAFF. CDR3 sequence (DNA): TGTGCCAGCTCACGAGTCCGGGACGCCATCATGAACACTGAAGCTTTCTTT.

This clone showed up just once. V usage is TRBV5-4 and J usage is TRBJ1-2; TRBD1 might be the D (6 bases). CDR1 and CDR2 from the germline V gene are SGHNT and YYREEE (reference sequence). This CDR3 region has 14 residues. Trimming left V 1 base short and J 4 bases short, with 11 bases between. The CDR3: CASSLNGGGYGYTF. CDR3 nucleotide sequence: TGTGCCAGCAGCTTGAATGGGGGCGGCTATGGCTACACCTTC.

This clone was found a few times. This rearrangement joins TRBV20-1 to TRBJ1-1, with unresolved D. V gave up 1 base and J gave up 4 bases, with 4 bases separating them. The CDR3 extends over 11 amino acids. The germline V gene has CDR1 DFQATT and CDR2 SNEGSKA (reference sequence). The CDR3 nucleotides are TGCAGTGCTAGAGTTCCCACTGAAGCTTTCTTT. Its translation is CSARVPTEAFF.